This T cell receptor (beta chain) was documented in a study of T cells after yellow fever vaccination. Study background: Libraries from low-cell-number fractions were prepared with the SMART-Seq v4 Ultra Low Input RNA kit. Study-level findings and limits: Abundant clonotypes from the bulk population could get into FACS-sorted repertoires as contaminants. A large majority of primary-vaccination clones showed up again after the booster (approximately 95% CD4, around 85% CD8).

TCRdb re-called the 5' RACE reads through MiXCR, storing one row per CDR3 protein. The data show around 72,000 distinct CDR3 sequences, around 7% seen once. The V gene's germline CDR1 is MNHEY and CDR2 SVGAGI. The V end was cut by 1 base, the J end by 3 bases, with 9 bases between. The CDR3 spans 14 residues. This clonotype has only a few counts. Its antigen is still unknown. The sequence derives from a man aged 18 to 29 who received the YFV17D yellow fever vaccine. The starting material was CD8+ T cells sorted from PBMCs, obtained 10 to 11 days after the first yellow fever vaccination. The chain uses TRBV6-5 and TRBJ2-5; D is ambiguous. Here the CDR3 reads CASSYLGKEETQYF. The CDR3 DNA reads TGTGCCAGCAGTTACTTGGGCAAAGAAGAGACCCAGTACTTC.